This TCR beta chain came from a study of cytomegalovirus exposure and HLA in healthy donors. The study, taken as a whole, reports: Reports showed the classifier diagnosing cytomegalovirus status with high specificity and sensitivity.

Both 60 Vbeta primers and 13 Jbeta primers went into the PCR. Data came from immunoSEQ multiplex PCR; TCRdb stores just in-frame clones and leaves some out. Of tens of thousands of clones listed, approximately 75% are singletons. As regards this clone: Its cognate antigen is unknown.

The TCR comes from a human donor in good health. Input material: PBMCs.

CDR3 in DNA: TGCGCCAGCAGCGCGACAGGGAGAAACACTGAAGCTTTCTTT. Protein product: CASSATGRNTEAFF. V and J are TRBV5-1 and TRBJ1-1, with 7 bases identical to TRBD1. With 4 bases clipped from V and 2 bases from J, the junction kept 5 bases outside the gene matches. CDR1 and CDR2 from the germline V gene are SGHRS and YFSETQ. CDR3 length: 14 residues.